The entry below gives a single T cell receptor (beta chain) sequence along with its context. Sequenced by immunoSEQ multiplex PCR; TCRdb stores in-frame clones only, minus some. This sample has about 140,000 clones, with more than 85% found just once. This sample is part of a study of control samples from healthy donors and cancer patients. This TCR was sampled from a man younger than 45 in good health. The sequencing input was blood.

CDR3 coding DNA: TGTGCCAGCAGCGCCTCCTTGGAGGGGGGTGCTAATGAAAAACTGTTTTTT. Its translation is CASSASLEGGANEKLFF. The chain has TRBV9 and TRBJ1-4, with D possibly being TRBD1 (6 bases). The CDR3 is made up of 17 amino acids. Germline V gene lookup returns CDR1 SGDLS and CDR2 YYNGEE. V was trimmed by 3 bases and J by 3 bases, leaving 18 bases between them.